This TCR beta chain stems from a study of Graves' ophthalmopathy and Graves' hyperthyroidism. The CDR3 loop spans 17 amino acids. Germline V gives CDR1 ENHRY, CDR2 SYGVKD. Trimming took 0 bases from V and 3 from J; bases not matched to a gene: 11. RNA transcripts were the template, and TCR beta CDR3 regions were amplified from them. The library came from an HTBI-primed first-round RT-PCR and a second-round multiplex PCR. TCRdb independently ran MiXCR on the multiplex PCR reads; one entry per CDR3 protein. This repertoire shows 600,000 to 700,000 distinct CDR3 sequences, 35% to 45% found once; its top ten account for more than 3%. This clonotype was counted ten times or more.

The chain joins TRBV10-3 to TRBJ2-7, with TRBD1 matching over 7 bases. The source material was peripheral blood. This sequence originates from an adult man with Graves' ophthalmopathy. This chain's CDR3 is CAISESPSSTGRYEQYF. CDR3 nucleotides: TGTGCCATCAGTGAGTCACCCTCCTCGACAGGGCGCTACGAGCAGTACTTC.